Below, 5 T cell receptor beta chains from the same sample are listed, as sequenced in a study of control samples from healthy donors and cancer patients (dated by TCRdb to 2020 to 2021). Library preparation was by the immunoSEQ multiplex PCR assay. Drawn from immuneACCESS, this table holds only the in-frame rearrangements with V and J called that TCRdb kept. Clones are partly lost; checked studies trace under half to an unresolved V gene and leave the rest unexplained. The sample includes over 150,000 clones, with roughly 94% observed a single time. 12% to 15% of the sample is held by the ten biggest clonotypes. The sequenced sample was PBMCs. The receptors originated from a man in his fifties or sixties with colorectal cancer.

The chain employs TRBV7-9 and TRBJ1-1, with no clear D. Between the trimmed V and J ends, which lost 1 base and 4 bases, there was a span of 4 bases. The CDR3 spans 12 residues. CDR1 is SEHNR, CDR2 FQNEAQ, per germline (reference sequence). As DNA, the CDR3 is TGTGCCAGCAGCTTAGAGGCCACTGAAGCTTTCTTT. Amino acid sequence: CASSLEATEAFF.

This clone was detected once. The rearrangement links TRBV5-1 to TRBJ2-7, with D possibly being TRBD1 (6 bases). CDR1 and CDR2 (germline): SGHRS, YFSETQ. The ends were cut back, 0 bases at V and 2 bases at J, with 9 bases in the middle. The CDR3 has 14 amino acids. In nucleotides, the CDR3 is TGCGCCAGCAGCTTGGGTGGGGGCACCTACGAGCAGTACTTC. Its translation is CASSLGGGTYEQYF. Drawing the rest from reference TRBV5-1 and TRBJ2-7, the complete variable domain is KAGVTQTPRYLIKTRGQQVTLSCSPISGHRSVSWYQQTPGQGLQFLFEYFSETQRNKGNFPGRFSGRQFSNSRSEMNVSTLELGDSALYLCASSLGGGTYEQYFGPGTRLTVT.

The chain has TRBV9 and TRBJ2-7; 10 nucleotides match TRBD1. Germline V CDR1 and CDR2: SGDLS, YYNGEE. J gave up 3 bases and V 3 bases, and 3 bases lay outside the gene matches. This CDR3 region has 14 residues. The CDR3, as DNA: TGTGCCAGCAGCGACCGGGACAGGGGCTACGAGCAGTACTTC. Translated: CASSDRDRGYEQYF.

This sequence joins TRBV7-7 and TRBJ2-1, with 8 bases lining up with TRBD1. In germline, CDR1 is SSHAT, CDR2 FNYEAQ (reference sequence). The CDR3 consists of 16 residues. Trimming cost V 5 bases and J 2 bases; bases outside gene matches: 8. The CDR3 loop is CASSLNQGAPYNEQFF. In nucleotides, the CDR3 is TGTGCCAGCAGCCTAAACCAGGGGGCCCCCTACAATGAGCAGTTCTTC.

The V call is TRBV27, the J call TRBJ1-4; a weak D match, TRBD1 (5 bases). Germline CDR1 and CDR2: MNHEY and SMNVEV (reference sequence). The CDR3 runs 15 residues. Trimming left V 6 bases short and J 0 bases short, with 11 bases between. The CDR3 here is CASRLQGATNEKLFF. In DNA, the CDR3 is TGTGCCAGCAGACTGCAGGGCGCAACTAATGAAAAACTGTTTTTT.